This T cell receptor (beta chain) comes out of a study of cytomegalovirus exposure and HLA in healthy donors. Some clones are missing from TCRdb's copy, which holds only in-frame ones; the method was immunoSEQ multiplex PCR. The repertoire holds fewer than 200,000 clones, under 90% seen once, with 10% in the top ten. Trimming took off 8 bases at V and 2 bases at J, with 12 bases between the two ends. The CDR3 runs to 13 residues. Germline V CDR1 and CDR2: SNHLY, FYNNEI. The J gene is TRBJ2-5, the V gene TRBV2, with a weak D call TRBD2 (6 bases). The source material was PBMCs. The receptor's source is a woman aged 18-29 years in good health and CMV-seropositive. CDR3: CASGGTRQETQYF. The CDR3 nucleotides are TGTGCCAGCGGGGGGACGCGGCAAGAGACCCAGTACTTC.